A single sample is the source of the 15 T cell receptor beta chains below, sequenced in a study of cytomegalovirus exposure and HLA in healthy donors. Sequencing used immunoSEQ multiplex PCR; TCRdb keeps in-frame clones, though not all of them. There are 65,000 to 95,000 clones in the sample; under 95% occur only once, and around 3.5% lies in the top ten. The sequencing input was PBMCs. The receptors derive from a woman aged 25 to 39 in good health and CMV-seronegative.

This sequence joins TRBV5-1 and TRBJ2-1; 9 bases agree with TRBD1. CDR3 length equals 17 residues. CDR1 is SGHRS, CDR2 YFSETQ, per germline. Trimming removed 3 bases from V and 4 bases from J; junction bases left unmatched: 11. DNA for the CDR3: TGCGCCAGCAGCTCGGGACAGGGACAGGTGGGTTACAATGAGCAGTTCTTC. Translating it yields CASSSGQGQVGYNEQFF. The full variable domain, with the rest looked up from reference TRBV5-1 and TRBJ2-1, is KAGVTQTPRYLIKTRGQQVTLSCSPISGHRSVSWYQQTPGQGLQFLFEYFSETQRNKGNFPGRFSGRQFSNSRSEMNVSTLELGDSALYLCASSSGQGQVGYNEQFFGPGTRLTVL.

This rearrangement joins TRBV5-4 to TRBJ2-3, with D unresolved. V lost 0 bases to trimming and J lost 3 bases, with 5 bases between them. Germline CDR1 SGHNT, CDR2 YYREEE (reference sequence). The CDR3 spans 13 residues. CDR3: CASSLAVTDTQYF. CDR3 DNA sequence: TGTGCCAGCAGCTTGGCAGTTACAGATACGCAGTATTTT.

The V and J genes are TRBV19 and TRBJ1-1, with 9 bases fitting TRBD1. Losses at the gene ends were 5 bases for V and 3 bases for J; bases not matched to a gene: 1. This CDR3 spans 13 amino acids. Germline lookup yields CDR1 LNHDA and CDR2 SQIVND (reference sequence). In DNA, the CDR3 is TGTGCCAGTAGTCGGACAGGGGACACTGAAGCTTTCTTT. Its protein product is CASSRTGDTEAFF.

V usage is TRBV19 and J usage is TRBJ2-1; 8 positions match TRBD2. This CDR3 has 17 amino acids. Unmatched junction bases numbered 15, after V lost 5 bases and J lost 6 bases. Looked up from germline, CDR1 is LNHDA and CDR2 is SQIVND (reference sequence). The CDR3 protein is CASSLVGGRPQINEQFF. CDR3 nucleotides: TGTGCCAGTAGTCTAGTAGGCGGGAGGCCACAAATCAATGAGCAGTTCTTC.

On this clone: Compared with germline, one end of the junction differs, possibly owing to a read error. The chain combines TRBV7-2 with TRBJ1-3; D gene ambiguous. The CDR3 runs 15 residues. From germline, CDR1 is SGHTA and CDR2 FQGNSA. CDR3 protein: CASSLDGSSGNTIYF. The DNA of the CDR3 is TGTGCCAGCAGTTTAGACGGTTCCTCTGGAAACACCATATATTTT. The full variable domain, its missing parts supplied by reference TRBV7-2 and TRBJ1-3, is GAGVSQSPSNKVTEKGKDVELRCDPISGHTALYWYRQSLGQGLEFLIYFQGNSAPDKSGLPSDRFSAERTGGSVSTLTIQRTQQEDSAVYLCASSLDGSSGNTIYFGEGSWLTVV.

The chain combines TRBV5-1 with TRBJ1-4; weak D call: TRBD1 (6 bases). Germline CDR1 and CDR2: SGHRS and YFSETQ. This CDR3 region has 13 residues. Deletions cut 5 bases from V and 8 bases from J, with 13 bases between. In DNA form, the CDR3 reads TGCGCCAGCAGTCCAACCACAGGGGAAAAACTGTTTTTT. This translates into CASSPTTGEKLFF. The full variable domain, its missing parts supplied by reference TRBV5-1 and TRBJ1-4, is KAGVTQTPRYLIKTRGQQVTLSCSPISGHRSVSWYQQTPGQGLQFLFEYFSETQRNKGNFPGRFSGRQFSNSRSEMNVSTLELGDSALYLCASSPTTGEKLFFGSGTQLSVL.

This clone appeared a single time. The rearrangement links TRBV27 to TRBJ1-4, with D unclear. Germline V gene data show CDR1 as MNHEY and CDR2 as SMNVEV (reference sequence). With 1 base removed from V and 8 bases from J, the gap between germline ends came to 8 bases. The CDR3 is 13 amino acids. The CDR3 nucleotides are TGTGCCAGCAGTTTATTGACGGGGGAAAAACTGTTTTTT. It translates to CASSLLTGEKLFF.

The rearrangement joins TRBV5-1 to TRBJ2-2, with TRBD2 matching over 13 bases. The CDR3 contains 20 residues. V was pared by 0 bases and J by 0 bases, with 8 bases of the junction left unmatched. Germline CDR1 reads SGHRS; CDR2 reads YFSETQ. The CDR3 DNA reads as TGCGCCAGCAGCTTGGCCCAAGGACTAGCGGGGGCCCCGAACACCGGGGAGCTGTTTTTT. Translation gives CASSLAQGLAGAPNTGELFF.

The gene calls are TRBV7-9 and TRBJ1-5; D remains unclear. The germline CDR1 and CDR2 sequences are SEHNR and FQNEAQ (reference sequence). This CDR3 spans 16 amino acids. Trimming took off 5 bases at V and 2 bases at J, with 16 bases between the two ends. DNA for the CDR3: TGTGCCAGCAGCCTCTCCGGAGTTTCGGGCAATCAGCCCCAGCATTTT. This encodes CASSLSGVSGNQPQHF.

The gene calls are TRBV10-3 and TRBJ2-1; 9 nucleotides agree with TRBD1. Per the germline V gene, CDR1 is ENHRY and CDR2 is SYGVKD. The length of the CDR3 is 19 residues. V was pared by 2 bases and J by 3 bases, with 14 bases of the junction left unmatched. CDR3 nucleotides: TGTGCCATCAGTGAGCCCCTCGGTTGGGGACAGGGCTACTACAATGAGCAGTTCTTC. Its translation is CAISEPLGWGQGYYNEQFF.

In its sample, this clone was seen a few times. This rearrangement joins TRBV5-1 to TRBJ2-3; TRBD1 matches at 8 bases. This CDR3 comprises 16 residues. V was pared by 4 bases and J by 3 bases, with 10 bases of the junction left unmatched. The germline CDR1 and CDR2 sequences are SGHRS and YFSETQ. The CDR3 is CASSTDGQGGTDTQYF. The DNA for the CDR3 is TGCGCCAGCAGCACCGATGGACAGGGTGGAACAGATACGCAGTATTTT.

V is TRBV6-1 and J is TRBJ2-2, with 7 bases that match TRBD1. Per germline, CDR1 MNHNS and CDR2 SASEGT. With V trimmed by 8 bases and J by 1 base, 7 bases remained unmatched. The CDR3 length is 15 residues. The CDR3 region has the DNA TGTGCCAGCCTGCACAGGACAGGGAACACCGGGGAGCTGTTTTTT. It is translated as CASLHRTGNTGELFF.

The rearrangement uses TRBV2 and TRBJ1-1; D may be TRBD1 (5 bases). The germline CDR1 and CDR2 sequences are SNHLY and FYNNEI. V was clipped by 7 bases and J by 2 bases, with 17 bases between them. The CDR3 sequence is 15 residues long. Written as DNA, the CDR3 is TGTGCCAGCACCTCCCAGTGGGGCCCAAACACTGAAGCTTTCTTT. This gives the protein CASTSQWGPNTEAFF.

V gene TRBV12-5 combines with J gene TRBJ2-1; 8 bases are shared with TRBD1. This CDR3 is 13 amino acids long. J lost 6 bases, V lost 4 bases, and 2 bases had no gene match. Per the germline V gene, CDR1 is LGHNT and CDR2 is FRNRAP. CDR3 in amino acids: CASGWTGFNEQFF. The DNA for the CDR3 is TGTGCTAGTGGTTGGACAGGGTTCAATGAGCAGTTCTTC.

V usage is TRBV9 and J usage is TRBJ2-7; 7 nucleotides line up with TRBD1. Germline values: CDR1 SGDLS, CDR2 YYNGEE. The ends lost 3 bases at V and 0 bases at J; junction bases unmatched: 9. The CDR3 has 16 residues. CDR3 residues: CASSENPWDSSYEQYF. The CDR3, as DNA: TGTGCCAGCAGCGAAAACCCTTGGGACAGCTCCTACGAGCAGTACTTC.